This TCR beta chain was profiled in a study of T cells after yellow fever vaccination. CDR3 size: 15 residues. Germline CDR1 SGHAT, CDR2 FQNNGV. Trimming shortened V by 1 base and J by 2 bases, and 11 bases separated the two germline ends. For TCR, cDNA came from 5'RACE template switching, which added a universal primer site and UMIs. TCRdb called the 5' RACE reads again in MiXCR, with one record for every CDR3 protein. The repertoire holds hundreds of thousands of distinct CDR3 sequences, roughly 13% seen once, with about an eighth in the top ten. This clonotype originated in a man aged 30 to 45 who received the YFV17D yellow fever vaccine. The gene calls are TRBV11-2 and TRBJ1-2; D gene uncertain. Sequencing used PBMCs, obtained on the day of the yellow fever booster vaccination. CDR3 in amino acids: CASSLGSPANYGYTF. The CDR3 DNA reads as TGTGCCAGCAGCTTAGGGTCCCCAGCGAACTATGGCTACACCTTC.